The 17 T cell receptor beta chains in this list originate from one sample, sequenced in a study of metastatic and nonmetastatic thyroid tumors. Prior to thyroid surgery, none of the patients had received any treatment. MiXCR was used by TCRdb to re-call the PCR reads. The data show fewer than 45,000 clones, with roughly 13% seen just once and 9% to 9.5% held by the top ten. The specimen sequenced was blood. The receptors stem from a female donor with papillary thyroid cancer or a benign thyroid nodule (not recorded which). Some clones in this sample may be carry-over from other donors' samples.

This clone has ten or more counts. CDR3 in DNA: TGTGCCAGCAGCTCTAGTCCCGCTGAAGCTTTCTTT. Its protein product is CASSSSPAEAFF. The V gene is TRBV12-3 or TRBV12-4, the J gene TRBJ1-1; D remains ambiguous. Between the trimmed V and J ends, which lost 6 bases and 6 bases, there was a span of 11 bases. The CDR3 runs 12 residues.

This clone has at least ten counts. This chain connects TRBV2 to TRBJ1-5; no firm D call. The V gene's germline CDR1 is SNHLY and CDR2 FYNNEI. This CDR3 spans 13 amino acids. V lost 1 base, J lost 6 bases, and 7 bases lay in between. The CDR3 DNA is TGTGCCAGCAGTGAAGACCAGTTTCAGCCCCAGCATTTT. Translating gives CASSEDQFQPQHF.

This clone came up once. One end of the junction does not line up with germline, which may come from a read error. This sequence joins TRBV7-8 and TRBJ1-6; D ambiguous. The CDR3 has 18 residues. CDR1 SGHVS and CDR2 FQNEAQ come from the germline V gene. The CDR3 region is CAISLKGLDFGLNSPLHF. CDR3 sequence (DNA): TGTGCCATCAGCTTAAAGGGCCTGGACTTCGGACTTAATTCACCCCTCCACTTT.

This clone has at least ten counts. The chain links TRBV20-1 to TRBJ1-2, with 7 nucleotides matching TRBD1. CDR1 DFQATT and CDR2 SNEGSKA come from the germline V gene (reference sequence). The CDR3 is 16 residues long. Trimming at V came to 3 bases and at J to 0 bases, leaving 10 bases not matched to a gene. The CDR3 spells CSAREGRGLANYGYTF. The CDR3 coding sequence is TGCAGTGCTAGGGAGGGCAGGGGGTTAGCTAACTATGGCTACACCTTC.

In this sample, this clone turned up many times. The chain employs TRBV2 and TRBJ1-1; D gene unclear. With 3 bases removed from V and 1 base from J, the gap between germline ends came to 3 bases. Germline CDR1 SNHLY, CDR2 FYNNEI. This CDR3 has 12 residues. CDR3 region: CASSEGNTEAFF. The CDR3 DNA is TGTGCCAGCAGTGAGGGGAACACTGAAGCTTTCTTT.

This clone was seen repeatedly, ten times or more. The chain carries TRBV25-1 and TRBJ2-7, with TRBD2 matching 7 bases. The trim removed 2 bases at V and 6 bases at J, leaving 7 bases unmatched. The CDR3 runs to 14 residues. Germline CDR1 MGHDK, CDR2 SYGVNS. CDR3 sequence reads: CASSERAPGGEQYF. Written as DNA, the CDR3 is TGTGCCAGCAGTGAAAGGGCCCCGGGGGGCGAGCAGTACTTC.

This clone was counted at least ten times. The chain has TRBV5-4 and TRBJ2-5, with D hard to call. Germline CDR1 reads SGHNT; CDR2 reads YYREEE (reference sequence). V was pared by 3 bases and J by 4 bases, with 16 bases between. The CDR3 consists of 15 residues. Here the CDR3 DNA reads TGTGCCAGCAGCTCGCTGGGGAATAGAGGAGAGACCCAGTACTTC. It codes for CASSSLGNRGETQYF.

This clone was detected ten times or more. This chain connects TRBV19 to TRBJ2-5; D may be TRBD1 or TRBD2 (5 bases each). Germline CDR1 is LNHDA and CDR2 is SQIVND (reference sequence). This CDR3 has 15 amino acids. Trimming pared 3 bases from V and 5 bases from J, leaving 16 bases between. CDR3 in amino acids: CASSMGRLFLETQYF. As DNA, the CDR3 is TGTGCCAGTAGTATGGGACGGCTTTTCCTGGAGACCCAGTACTTC.

This clone was seen ten or more times. The sample holds other DNA sequences that translate to the same CDR3. The V call is TRBV18, the J call TRBJ2-5; no definite D call. Per germline, CDR1 KGHSH and CDR2 LQKENI. This CDR3 is 11 amino acids long. V lost 3 bases and J lost 5, with 4 bases in between. DNA for the CDR3: TGTGCCAGCTCACCGGGTGAGACCCAGTACTTC. Its translation: CASSPGETQYF. Looking up the rest from reference TRBV18 and TRBJ2-5 gives the full variable domain: NAGVMQNPRHLVRRRGQEARLRCSPMKGHSHVYWYRQLPEEGLKFMVYLQKENIIDESGMPKERFSAEFPKEGPSILRIQQVVRGDSAAYFCASSPGETQYFGPGTRLLVL.

This clone was found many times. The rearrangement links TRBV2 to TRBJ1-1; D is uncertain. The ends were cut back, 3 bases at V and 1 base at J, with 6 bases in the middle. The germline gives CDR1 SNHLY, CDR2 FYNNEI. CDR3 size: 13 residues. The CDR3 DNA is TGTGCCAGCAGTGACAGACCGAACACTGAAGCTTTCTTT. This sequence encodes CASSDRPNTEAFF.

The sample holds many counts of this clone. This rearrangement joins TRBV19 to TRBJ1-2, with 12 bases identical to TRBD1. The CDR3 length is 14 residues. V shed 6 bases, J shed 4 bases, and the junction held 3 bases outside the gene matches. CDR1 and CDR2 from the germline V gene are LNHDA and SQIVND (reference sequence). CDR3 DNA sequence: TGTGCCAGTAGGGGACAGGGGGCGGCCTATGGCTACACCTTC. It codes for CASRGQGAAYGYTF. Filled out from reference TRBV19 and TRBJ1-2, the complete variable domain reads DGGITQSPKYLFRKEGQNVTLSCEQNLNHDAMYWYRQDPGQGLRLIYYSQIVNDFQKGDIAEGYSVSREKKESFPLTVTSAQKNPTAFYLCASRGQGAAYGYTFGSGTRLTVV.

The V gene is TRBV20-1, the J gene TRBJ2-3; 10 positions match TRBD1. With 5 bases clipped from V and 6 bases from J, the junction kept 8 bases outside the gene matches. The CDR3 length is 14 residues. Germline V CDR1 and CDR2: DFQATT, SNEGSKA (reference sequence). CDR3 DNA: TGCAGTGCTCCCGACAGGGGGCGATCGGATACGCAGTATTTT. Translated, it gives CSAPDRGRSDTQYF.

This clone has at least ten counts. CDR3 in amino acids: CASVGAGGYNEQFF. The CDR3 coding sequence is TGTGCCAGCGTCGGGGCGGGAGGGTACAATGAGCAGTTCTTC. The rearrangement links TRBV12-3 or TRBV12-4 to TRBJ2-1; 9 positions match TRBD2. The CDR3 contains 14 residues. The ends lost 8 bases at V and 4 bases at J; junction bases unmatched: 6.

This chain uses TRBV7-6 with TRBJ1-1, with a weak D call TRBD1 (5 bases). The V gene's germline CDR1 is SGHVS and CDR2 FNYEAQ. The CDR3 length is 15 residues. V gave up 6 bases and J gave up 1 base, with 15 bases separating them. The CDR3 loop is CASRVEQDTNTEAFF. The DNA for the CDR3 is TGTGCCAGCAGAGTTGAACAGGACACGAACACTGAAGCTTTCTTT.

This clone was recorded many times. The CDR3 loop is CAIRVGAGTDTQYF. CDR3 coding DNA: TGTGCCATTCGGGTAGGGGCTGGCACAGATACGCAGTATTTT. The gene calls are TRBV10-3 and TRBJ2-3; maybe TRBD1 (5 bases). The germline V gene encodes CDR1 ENHRY and CDR2 SYGVKD. V was cut by 9 bases and J by 1 base, with 14 bases left in between. The CDR3 has 14 amino acids.

This clone came up many times. The CDR3 DNA sequence: TGTGCCATCGACCTTGGATACGACACTGAAGCTTTCTTT. The encoded protein is CAIDLGYDTEAFF. This chain uses TRBV6-1 with TRBJ1-1; D unclear. Trimming took 10 bases from V and 3 from J, leaving 15 bases between them. The CDR3 has 13 amino acids. Germline V CDR1 and CDR2: MNHNS, SASEGT.

The table lists this clone with many counts. V and J are TRBV6-1 and TRBJ2-3, with 10 bases matching TRBD2. With 2 bases clipped from V and 2 bases from J, the junction kept 10 bases outside the gene matches. The CDR3 runs to 18 residues. From germline, CDR1 is MNHNS and CDR2 SASEGT. CDR3 DNA: TGTGCCAGCAGTGAAACCCTTAGACTAGCGGGCCTCACAGATACGCAGTATTTT. This encodes CASSETLRLAGLTDTQYF.